This TCR beta chain was identified in a study of cytomegalovirus exposure and HLA in healthy donors. On this clone: The antigen is not known. Distinct nucleotide sequences in the sample also encode this CDR3.

V shed 4 bases and J 6 bases; nucleotides not matched to a gene: 5. This CDR3 comprises 15 residues. In germline, CDR1 is MRHNA, CDR2 SNTAGT. Donors sampled were nominally healthy, though unrecorded immune exposures were likely. Regarding the study as a whole: Of the V segments, some could not be distinguished, including TRBV6-2 and TRBV6-3, and were excluded. When a later analysis compared HLA-associated TCR beta chains with equally common others, the HLA-associated chains turned out to be more clonally expanded and to have lower generation probabilities. In vitro data verified a few CMV-associated chains as specific for CMV antigens.

PCR employed 60 Vbeta and 13 Jbeta primers. Repertoires were generated with immunoSEQ multiplex PCR, while TCRdb's copy carries only in-frame clones and drops some. The sample shows 110,000 or so clones, over 55% of them seen only once. V usage is TRBV6-4 and J usage is TRBJ2-3; 12 bases line up with TRBD2. This clonotype originated in a young man in good health and CMV-seropositive. Input material: PBMCs. The CDR3 DNA sequence: TGTGCCAGCAGTGCCCTAGCGGGGGGGCTTGATACGCAGTATTTT. It encodes CASSALAGGLDTQYF.